This T cell receptor beta chain originates from a study of blood T cell repertoires in COVID-19. Across the study: COVID-19 samples, acute and convalescent, were from the United States, Italy and Spain. Sources were T cells, B-cell-depleted T cells, or PBMCs; the material itself was cDNA or gDNA.

Original methodology: Reference gene primers were amplified, and this amplification served to estimate nucleated cell counts. TCRdb keeps only in-frame clones here, not all; method: immunoSEQ multiplex PCR. D and trimming were read from the DNA, whereas the V and J calls and clone size are those reported in that table. The data show almost 90,000 clones, with around nine tenths seen just once and around 10% held by the top ten. The sequenced material came from peripheral blood. The sequence was obtained from a man aged 80 or over with acute or convalescent COVID-19.

In nucleotides, the CDR3 is TGTGCCAGCAGTAACGCAGGGAACACTGAAGCTTTCTTT. Its translation is CASSNAGNTEAFF. The V call is TRBV6-5, the J call TRBJ1-1; no reliable D call. This CDR3 comprises 13 residues. V was pared by 5 bases and J by 1 base, with 8 bases between. Germline CDR1 reads MNHEY; CDR2 reads SVGAGI.